This TCR beta chain was captured in a study of shared T cell receptors in the human thymus. The table came from immunoSEQ multiplex PCR; TCRdb's copy has only in-frame clones and leaves some out. This sample has 600,000 or so clones, with 80% to 90% found just once. V was pared by 5 bases and J by 3 bases, with 6 bases of the junction left unmatched. CDR1 is SGHTA and CDR2 is FQGNSA in the germline V gene. The CDR3 is made up of 14 amino acids. About this clone itself: Other DNA sequences from this sample encode an identical CDR3 as well.

This same sample was also taken into another study, of human thymus T cells. This second report adds: It was from resections taken during corrective heart surgery that the thymus tissue came.

This clonotype was sampled from a boy in the first two years of life with a congenital heart defect. Sequences were obtained from thymocytes. The J gene is TRBJ2-7, the V gene TRBV7-2; 8 bases map to TRBD1. This chain's CDR3 is CASSPDRAFYEQYF. For the CDR3, the DNA is TGTGCCAGCAGCCCGGACAGGGCTTTCTACGAGCAGTACTTC.